One sample yielded the 30 T cell receptor beta chains listed below, sequenced in a study of cytomegalovirus exposure and HLA in healthy donors. PCR involved 60 Vbeta and 13 Jbeta primers. Libraries were prepared by immunoSEQ multiplex PCR; TCRdb keeps only in-frame clonotypes and omits some of them. Among more than 150,000 clones, around 80% were seen once, and the ten largest hold 1% to 1.5%. Material for sequencing was PBMCs. The origin of the receptors is a girl aged 2-10 years in good health and CMV-seropositive.

In its sample, this clone was seen once. The chain combines TRBV29-1 with TRBJ2-1; 8 positions agree with TRBD2. The V gene end was trimmed by 3 bases and the J gene end by 4 bases; junction bases not matched to a gene: 2. Per the germline V gene, CDR1 is SQVTM and CDR2 is ANQGSEA. This CDR3 region has 13 residues. This CDR3 is CSVDRGGYNEQFF. CDR3 coding DNA: TGCAGCGTTGACCGGGGGGGGTACAATGAGCAGTTCTTC.

The genes are TRBV29-1 and TRBJ1-5; unclear D gene. The CDR3 runs to 14 residues. Germline lookup yields CDR1 SQVTM and CDR2 ANQGSEA. V was pared by 4 bases and J by 2 bases, with 12 bases between. In DNA form, the CDR3 reads TGCAGCGTTGGGTCGCCGGGAGGCAATCAGCCCCAGCATTTT. Its translation: CSVGSPGGNQPQHF.

CDR3 nucleotides: TGTGCCAGCAGTTTACTCCCGGGGGTCGGCGGGGAGCTGTTTTTT. Translating gives CASSLLPGVGGELFF. The genes are TRBV28 and TRBJ2-2, with D maybe TRBD2 (6 bases). CDR3 length: 15 residues. V was trimmed by 2 bases and J by 7 bases, leaving 14 bases between them. Germline loops: CDR1 MDHEN, CDR2 SYDVKM.

The chain recombines TRBV15 with TRBJ1-4, with 8 bases matching TRBD1. The ends lost 3 bases at V and 7 bases at J; junction bases unmatched: 7. Germline V lookup: CDR1 LNHNV, CDR2 YYDKDF (reference sequence). The CDR3 runs to 15 residues. Here the CDR3 DNA reads TGTGCCACCAGCAGCCGGACAGGGTCAAGTGAAAAACTGTTTTTT. Amino acids: CATSSRTGSSEKLFF.

This chain joins TRBV5-1 and TRBJ2-1; 9 positions agree with TRBD1. CDR3 length: 15 amino acids. V dropped 4 bases and J dropped 5; count of bases not matched to a gene: 7. From germline, CDR1 is SGHRS and CDR2 YFSETQ. DNA for the CDR3: TGCGCCAGCAGCCCTGGGGACAGGGTAAACAATGAGCAGTTCTTC. Protein sequence: CASSPGDRVNNEQFF.

This sequence joins TRBV5-1 and TRBJ2-1, with D unresolved. Germline lookup yields CDR1 SGHRS and CDR2 YFSETQ. The CDR3 runs 12 residues. V lost 0 bases and J 12 bases, leaving 10 bases between the germline ends. The CDR3: CASSLGGRGQFF. CDR3 in DNA: TGCGCCAGCAGCTTGGGCGGTCGAGGGCAGTTCTTC.

J is TRBJ1-1 and V is TRBV18; D ambiguous. This CDR3 has 13 amino acids. Trimming shortened V by 2 bases and J by 1 base, and 5 bases separated the two germline ends. Germline CDR1 KGHSH, CDR2 LQKENI. The CDR3 sequence is CASSPAGNTEAFF. The CDR3 bases are TGTGCCAGCTCACCAGCGGGGAACACTGAAGCTTTCTTT.

This clone was found once. This chain connects TRBV5-1 to TRBJ2-7; the match to TRBD1 covers 9 bases. This CDR3 has 15 amino acids. Germline V gives CDR1 SGHRS, CDR2 YFSETQ. Trimming at V came to 2 bases and at J to 5 bases, leaving 8 bases not matched to a gene. The CDR3 sequence: CASSLPTGGFNEQYF. In DNA form, the CDR3 reads TGCGCCAGCAGCTTACCGACAGGGGGATTCAACGAGCAGTACTTC.

The chain has TRBV7-8 and TRBJ2-7; 9 bases are a match to TRBD1. With 5 bases clipped from V and 2 bases from J, the junction kept 10 bases outside the gene matches. Germline loops: CDR1 SGHVS, CDR2 FQNEAQ. CDR3 length: 16 amino acids. The CDR3 coding sequence is TGTGCCAGCAGCCCGGGGACAGGGCAAAGGACCTACGAGCAGTACTTC. It translates to CASSPGTGQRTYEQYF.

The chain couples TRBV21-1 to TRBJ2-4; TRBD1 is the table's D call, not checked against the DNA. TRBV21-1 is a pseudogene. The CDR3 runs to 16 residues. For the CDR3, the DNA is TGTGCCAGCAGCTCCAAATCCCGGGACAAGAAAAACATTCAGTACTTC. Protein sequence: CASSSKSRDKKNIQYF.

This clone came up a few times. A junction boundary mismatches the germline segment, possibly from a read error. The chain couples TRBV7-7 to TRBJ1-1; the D is unclear. The CDR3 covers 15 residues. Germline V gene lookup returns CDR1 SSHAT and CDR2 FNYEAQ (reference sequence). DNA for the CDR3: TGTGCTAGCAGCCCAATCCAACCGAGGAACACTGAAGCTTTCTTT. Translating it yields CASSPIQPRNTEAFF.

This clone was observed once. This rearrangement joins TRBV11-2 to TRBJ1-1; the D is unclear. Trimming took off 2 bases at V and 1 base at J, with 17 bases between the two ends. This CDR3 is built from 17 residues. Germline V lookup: CDR1 SGHAT, CDR2 FQNNGV. CDR3 bases: TGTGCCAGCAGCTTAATTATCGTCCCGGGGTGGAACACTGAAGCTTTCTTT. It translates to CASSLIIVPGWNTEAFF.

In DNA, the CDR3 is TGTGCCAGCAGACAGTATAGCAATCAGCCCCAGCATTTT. Protein product: CASRQYSNQPQHF. The gene calls are TRBV6-5 and TRBJ1-5, with D hard to call. V was cut by 6 bases and J by 0 bases, with 6 bases left in between. CDR1 is MNHEY, CDR2 SVGAGI, per germline. The CDR3 totals 13 residues.

The chain employs TRBV11-2 and TRBJ2-5; TRBD2 matches at 7 bases. CDR1 and CDR2 (germline): SGHAT, FQNNGV. Losses at the gene ends were 0 bases for V and 12 bases for J; bases not matched to a gene: 4. The CDR3 runs to 12 residues. The CDR3 DNA reads TGTGCCAGCAGCTTAGATCTCCGGGGGGAGTACTTC. This sequence encodes CASSLDLRGEYF.

The chain combines TRBV5-1 with TRBJ2-7; 8 nucleotides line up with TRBD2. The germline V gene has CDR1 SGHRS and CDR2 YFSETQ. The CDR3 covers 14 residues. V dropped 4 bases and J dropped 2; count of bases not matched to a gene: 5. The CDR3 reads CASSASGGPYEQYF. The CDR3, as DNA: TGCGCCAGCAGCGCCTCGGGGGGGCCCTACGAGCAGTACTTC. The full variable domain, completed using reference TRBV5-1 and TRBJ2-7, is KAGVTQTPRYLIKTRGQQVTLSCSPISGHRSVSWYQQTPGQGLQFLFEYFSETQRNKGNFPGRFSGRQFSNSRSEMNVSTLELGDSALYLCASSASGGPYEQYFGPGTRLTVT.

The V gene is TRBV5-1, the J gene TRBJ2-5; D might be TRBD2 (7 bases). Germline CDR1 and CDR2: SGHRS and YFSETQ. The CDR3 consists of 15 residues. The V end was cut by 4 bases, the J end by 4 bases, with 17 bases between. The CDR3 loop is CASSASPRGPETQYF. The CDR3 coding sequence is TGCGCCAGCAGCGCGTCCCCGCGGGGGCCAGAGACCCAGTACTTC.

The genes are TRBV27 and TRBJ2-7; a possible D gene is TRBD2 (6 bases). The germline gives CDR1 MNHEY, CDR2 SMNVEV (reference sequence). CDR3 length equals 15 residues. Trimming shortened V by 3 bases and J by 0 bases, and 12 bases separated the two germline ends. The CDR3 nucleotides read TGTGCCAGCAGTTTTCGGGGGAGTGACTCCTACGAGCAGTACTTC. Its translation is CASSFRGSDSYEQYF.

This clone was counted only a few times. The chain has TRBV30 and TRBJ2-3; 7 nucleotides align to TRBD2. Germline V gives CDR1 GTSNPN, CDR2 SVGIG (reference sequence). V was pared by 0 bases and J by 8 bases, with 11 bases of the junction left unmatched. The CDR3 runs to 15 residues. The CDR3 loop is CAWSVRGGGGATQYF. CDR3 in DNA: TGTGCCTGGAGTGTACGTGGGGGGGGAGGAGCTACGCAGTATTTT.

The rearrangement joins TRBV6-5 to TRBJ2-2; D gene uncertain. Germline lookup yields CDR1 MNHEY and CDR2 SVGAGI. V was clipped by 6 bases and J by 6 bases, with 8 bases between them. The CDR3 runs to 12 residues. CDR3 nucleotide sequence: TGTGCCAGCAGCACTAATGCCGGGGAGCTGTTTTTT. It specifies CASSTNAGELFF.

The V call is TRBV27, the J call TRBJ2-7; tentatively, D is TRBD2 (5 bases). The CDR3 is made up of 13 amino acids. V was trimmed by 3 bases and J by 9 bases, leaving 15 bases between them. Per the germline V gene, CDR1 is MNHEY and CDR2 is SMNVEV (reference sequence). CDR3 nucleotides: TGTGCCAGCAGTTTGGGGAACGCTGGAGGGCAGTACTTC. It encodes CASSLGNAGGQYF.

The CDR3 region is CASSMGSGQPQHF. The CDR3 nucleotides read TGTGCCAGTAGTATGGGGTCGGGGCAGCCCCAGCATTTT. The rearrangement uses TRBV19 and TRBJ1-5; D remains unclear. The CDR3 is made up of 13 amino acids. Germline V lookup: CDR1 LNHDA, CDR2 SQIVND (reference sequence). V was trimmed by 3 bases and J by 7 bases, leaving 10 bases between them.

This clone was counted only a few times. The V and J genes are TRBV4-1 and TRBJ1-3, with 12 bases identical to TRBD1. Trimming cost V 4 bases and J 10 bases; bases outside gene matches: 14. The CDR3 is made up of 17 amino acids. Germline V gives CDR1 MGHRA, CDR2 YSYEKL. The chain's CDR3 is CASSPDRGTGGRGTIYF. In nucleotides, the CDR3 is TGCGCCAGCAGCCCAGACAGGGGGACAGGGGGCAGGGGAACCATATATTTT.

The chain recombines TRBV7-9 with TRBJ2-7; TRBD2 agrees at 8 bases. The germline V gene encodes CDR1 SEHNR and CDR2 FQNEAQ (reference sequence). The length of the CDR3 is 14 residues. Trimming cost V 4 bases and J 6 bases; bases outside gene matches: 8. CDR3 region: CASSSPSGSSEQYF. CDR3 coding DNA: TGTGCCAGCAGCTCCCCGAGCGGGAGTAGCGAGCAGTACTTC.

The chain couples TRBV5-1 to TRBJ2-1; maybe TRBD1 (6 bases). V shed 4 bases and J shed 8 bases, with 19 bases lying between them. This CDR3 spans 15 amino acids. Looked up from germline, CDR1 is SGHRS and CDR2 is YFSETQ. Here the CDR3 reads CASSDRRGVLHEQFF. In DNA form, the CDR3 reads TGCGCCAGCAGCGATCGCAGGGGAGTTTTGCATGAGCAGTTCTTC.

The J gene is TRBJ1-2, the V gene TRBV2, with a weak D call TRBD1 (5 bases). Germline-derived CDR1 and CDR2 are SNHLY and FYNNEI. The V and J ends lost 3 bases and 2 bases respectively, with 7 bases between them. There are 13 residues in the CDR3. The CDR3 protein is CASSEYRNYGYTF. CDR3 bases: TGTGCCAGCAGTGAGTACAGGAACTATGGCTACACCTTC. Based on the CDR3 plus reference TRBV2 and TRBJ1-2, the full variable domain is EPEVTQTPSHQVTQMGQEVILRCVPISNHLYFYWYRQILGQKVEFLVSFYNNEISEKSEIFDDQFSVERPDGSNFTLKIRSTKLEDSAMYFCASSEYRNYGYTFGSGTRLTVV.

V and J are TRBV13 and TRBJ1-1; no definite D call. Germline V gives CDR1 PRHDT, CDR2 FYEKMQ (reference sequence). The V end lost 5 bases, the J end lost 1 base, and 11 bases lay between the germline ends. This CDR3 is 14 amino acids long. CDR3 bases: TGTGCCAGCAGCCCCCCCGACTGGAACACTGAAGCTTTCTTT. This codes for CASSPPDWNTEAFF.

The chain employs TRBV9 and TRBJ2-5; the match to TRBD2 covers 12 bases. This CDR3 contains 16 residues. The junction had 4 bases not matched to a gene; V was cut back by 0 bases and J by 4 bases. CDR1 is SGDLS, CDR2 YYNGEE, per germline. Here the CDR3 DNA reads TGTGCCAGCAGCGTAGCTAGCGGGAGGGAATTAGAGACCCAGTACTTC. Translating it yields CASSVASGRELETQYF.

V and J are TRBV28 and TRBJ1-2; tentative D call: TRBD1 (5 bases). Germline V gene data show CDR1 as MDHEN and CDR2 as SYDVKM. The CDR3 is 13 residues long. V shed 2 bases and J shed 4 bases, with 8 bases lying between them. CDR3 loop: CASSLRTSYGYTF. CDR3 nucleotides: TGTGCCAGCAGTTTAAGGACATCCTATGGCTACACCTTC.

This clone showed up just once. This chain joins TRBV29-1 and TRBJ1-2, with 7 bases matching TRBD1. V was clipped by 0 bases and J by 3 bases; unmatched bases: 7. Germline V gives CDR1 SQVTM, CDR2 ANQGSEA. The CDR3 loop spans 15 amino acids. The CDR3 spells CSVEDPLTGYYGYTF. DNA of the CDR3: TGCAGCGTTGAAGATCCACTGACAGGGTACTATGGCTACACCTTC.

This chain joins TRBV11-1 and TRBJ1-2; 7 bases are shared with TRBD1. Germline V gives CDR1 SGHAT, CDR2 FQDESV (reference sequence). V shed 5 bases, J shed 6 bases, and the junction held 6 bases outside the gene matches. The CDR3 is 13 amino acids. The DNA of the CDR3 is TGTGCCAGCAGCACTGACAGGGCTCATGGCTACACCTTC. Translating it yields CASSTDRAHGYTF.